Below, 10 T cell receptor beta chains from the same sample are listed, as sequenced in a study of beta chain features in type 1 diabetes. Overall study findings and caveats: TCRB CDR3 length was moderately but significantly reduced in all four CD4+ subsets of Type 1 diabetes patients.

The antigens of these receptors remain unknown. Every bit of the isolated RNA underwent reverse transcription, so sequencing read expressed TCRB transcripts. TCRdb keeps only in-frame clones here, not all; method: immunoSEQ multiplex PCR. This sample has about 340,000 clones; roughly 13% occur once, and the top ten carry 0.015%. Sequences were obtained from naive CD4+ T cells from blood. These receptors originate from a woman aged 18-29 years with type 1 diabetes.

V is TRBV6-1 and J is TRBJ1-5; no definite D call. CDR1 is MNHNS and CDR2 is SASEGT in the germline V gene. The ends were cut back, 2 bases at V and 2 bases at J, with 7 bases in the middle. The CDR3 runs 14 residues. The CDR3 here is CASSESLGNQPQHF. The CDR3 bases are TGTGCCAGCAGTGAAAGCCTTGGCAATCAGCCCCAGCATTTT.

The CDR3 sequence is CASSLAGGSNEQFF. Here the CDR3 DNA reads TGTGCCAGCAGTTTAGCGGGGGGCTCCAATGAGCAGTTCTTC. V usage is TRBV28 and J usage is TRBJ2-1; 8 bases agree with TRBD2. The CDR3 is 14 residues long. V trimming: 2 bases; J trimming: 6 bases; junction bases outside the gene matches: 3. Germline assignment: CDR1 MDHEN and CDR2 SYDVKM.

V is TRBV6-6 and J is TRBJ2-1; 7 bases align to TRBD2. Trimming removed 6 bases from V and 8 bases from J; junction bases left unmatched: 4. Per germline, CDR1 MNHNY and CDR2 SVGAGI (reference sequence). The CDR3 loop spans 12 amino acids. CDR3 nucleotide sequence: TGTGCCAGCAGCTGGACTAGGGATGAGCAGTTCTTC. Its translation: CASSWTRDEQFF.

The chain combines TRBV7-2 with TRBJ1-1; no definite D call. Trimming pared 2 bases from V and 0 bases from J, leaving 13 bases between. The CDR3 consists of 16 residues. CDR1 and CDR2 from the germline V gene are SGHTA and FQGNSA. The DNA of the CDR3 is TGTGCCAGCAGCTTATCATTCCGGGTTATGAACACTGAAGCTTTCTTT. It codes for CASSLSFRVMNTEAFF.

This clone occurred a few times. The rearrangement uses TRBV5-1 and TRBJ2-1, with D tentatively TRBD2 (5 bases). The CDR3 is made up of 14 amino acids. Germline V gives CDR1 SGHRS, CDR2 YFSETQ. V dropped 0 bases and J dropped 6 bases, with 10 bases sitting between them. Here the CDR3 reads CASSLVLASNEQFF. CDR3 bases: TGCGCCAGCAGCTTGGTCCTAGCTAGCAATGAGCAGTTCTTC.

The rearrangement joins TRBV7-8 to TRBJ2-3; possibly TRBD2 for D (5 bases). V was pared by 5 bases and J by 3 bases, with 24 bases between. Germline V gene sequence: CDR1 SGHVS, CDR2 FQNEAQ. This CDR3 spans 18 amino acids. The DNA for the CDR3 is TGTGCCAGCAGCCAACGGGGTGGAGCTTACCGAGGAACAGATACGCAGTATTTT. Its translation is CASSQRGGAYRGTDTQYF.

This clone was seen a handful of times. V usage is TRBV28 and J usage is TRBJ2-2, with 8 bases that match TRBD2. Germline V lookup: CDR1 MDHEN, CDR2 SYDVKM. V was clipped by 1 base and J by 4 bases; unmatched bases: 5. This CDR3 is 16 amino acids long. The CDR3 loop is CASSLFTGGGTGELFF. CDR3 sequence (DNA): TGTGCCAGCAGTTTATTCACGGGAGGGGGCACCGGGGAGCTGTTTTTT.

This clone has only a few counts. This chain links TRBV2 with TRBJ2-3; no definite D call. Looked up from germline, CDR1 is SNHLY and CDR2 is FYNNEI. The CDR3 has 13 residues. The germline V and J ends were trimmed by 3 bases and 3 bases, with 7 bases remaining between them. The CDR3 coding sequence is TGTGCCAGCAGTGACAGATTAACAGATACGCAGTATTTT. Translation: CASSDRLTDTQYF.

The V gene is TRBV6-6, the J gene TRBJ2-2; 7 positions agree with TRBD2. The germline gives CDR1 MNHNY, CDR2 SVGAGI (reference sequence). This CDR3 spans 14 amino acids. Germline trimming cut 5 bases from V and 6 bases from J; bases unmatched to any gene: 6. In nucleotides, the CDR3 is TGTGCCAGCAGTCGGGGAGGGCCCCCCGGGGAGCTGTTTTTT. Translating gives CASSRGGPPGELFF.

This clone came up a few times. V usage is TRBV28 and J usage is TRBJ2-7, with TRBD2 matching 14 bases. The CDR3 extends over 15 amino acids. Germline CDR1 reads MDHEN; CDR2 reads SYDVKM. Trimming removed 6 bases from V and 6 bases from J; junction bases left unmatched: 7. This chain's CDR3 is CASSRGTSGSPEQYF. The CDR3 region has the DNA TGTGCCAGCAGCCGCGGGACTAGCGGGAGCCCCGAGCAGTACTTC.